These T cell receptor beta chains were read from a single sample in a study of blood T cell repertoires in COVID-19. The data were produced by immunoSEQ multiplex PCR, yet TCRdb's version contains in-frame clones alone and is incomplete. The sample contains about 170,000 clones, roughly 93% of which appear only once. Sequences were obtained from peripheral blood. The receptor set was obtained from a man aged 18-30 years with COVID-19, enrolled during active disease. Both conserved end residues are part of each CDR3. D genes are given only for firm matches. Clone size appears in some rows only: once, few, many, or a class for an expanded clone.

CDR3 protein,CDR3 DNA,CDR3 length,J gene,clone size,D gene,V gene
CASSDRNTEQYF,TGTGCCAGCAGTGACAGAAATACCGAGCAGTACTTC,12,TRBJ2-7,-,-,TRBV6-1
CASSLLAGGSTVEQFF,TGTGCCAGCAGCTTGTTAGCGGGAGGGTCTACGGTTGAGCAGTTCTTC,16,TRBJ2-1,-,TRBD2,TRBV5-6
CASSESRGGNIQYF,TGCGCCAGCAGTGAGTCACGCGGGGGAAACATTCAGTACTTC,14,TRBJ2-4,once,TRBD2,TRBV10-1
CASSSPTDTIYF,TGTGCCAGCAGTTCCCCAACGGACACCATATATTTT,12,TRBJ1-3,-,-,TRBV28
CASSRTVNQPQHF,TGTGCCAGCAGTCGGACAGTCAATCAGCCCCAGCATTTT,13,TRBJ1-5,once,-,TRBV28
CASSLSGSGTGIQYF,TGTGCCAGCAGTTTAAGCGGTAGCGGGACGGGCATTCAGTACTTC,15,TRBJ2-4,-,TRBD2,TRBV28
CASSRRHWGLMNTEAFF,TGTGCCAGCAGCCGAAGACATTGGGGGCTTATGAACACTGAAGCTTTCTTT,17,TRBJ1-1,-,-,TRBV14
CASSPAGKGEKLFF,TGTGCCAGCTCACCGGCAGGGAAGGGAGAAAAACTGTTTTTT,14,TRBJ1-4,few,-,TRBV18
CASSLGQLYGYTF,TGTGCCAGCAGCTTAGGACAGCTATATGGCTACACCTTC,13,TRBJ1-2,-,-,TRBV7-2
CASSGTGEETQYF,TGTGCCAGCAGTGGGACAGGGGAAGAGACCCAGTACTTC,13,TRBJ2-5,-,TRBD1,TRBV6-2/TRBV6-3
CSVTGQGGTEAFF,TGCAGCGTCACAGGACAGGGCGGCACTGAAGCTTTCTTT,13,TRBJ1-1,-,TRBD1,TRBV29-1
CASSLGEELHF,TGTGCCAGCAGCTTAGGGGAGGAACTCCACTTT,11,TRBJ1-6,many,-,TRBV7-9
CSVGVNYGYTF,TGCAGCGTTGGAGTTAACTATGGCTACACCTTC,11,TRBJ1-2,-,-,TRBV29-1
CASSPLGTGVGYTF,TGTGCCAGCAGCCCCCTCGGGACAGGGGTAGGCTACACCTTC,14,TRBJ1-2,-,TRBD1,TRBV27
CASSFTDRGEDNEQFF,TGTGCCAGCAGTTTTACGGACAGGGGAGAAGACAATGAGCAGTTCTTC,16,TRBJ2-1,-,TRBD1,TRBV28
CASSYLQGFYGYTF,TGTGCCAGCAGTTATCTACAGGGATTCTATGGCTACACCTTC,14,TRBJ1-2,-,-,TRBV6-2/TRBV6-3
CAISESSGKAGYNEQFF,TGTGCCATCAGTGAGTCATCTGGCAAAGCGGGATACAATGAGCAGTTCTTC,17,TRBJ2-1,-,TRBD2,TRBV10-3
CASSSYTSGSYNEQFF,TGTGCCAGCAGCTCTTATACTAGCGGGAGCTACAATGAGCAGTTCTTC,16,TRBJ2-1,-,TRBD2,TRBV7-8
CATGLFYNEQFF,TGTGCCACGGGACTCTTTTACAATGAGCAGTTCTTC,12,TRBJ2-1,-,-,TRBV6-5
CASSLYRGLLSGELFF,TGTGCCAGCAGTTTATATCGGGGACTTCTAAGTGGGGAGCTGTTTTTT,16,TRBJ2-2,-,-,TRBV28
CASSRTGGNQPQHF,TGTGCCAGCAGCCGAACAGGGGGCAATCAGCCCCAGCATTTT,14,TRBJ1-5,-,TRBD1,TRBV28
CASRELMSNEQFF,TGTGCCAGCAGGGAATTAATGTCGAATGAGCAGTTCTTC,13,TRBJ2-1,-,-,TRBV2
CASSLSWSGTAQYF,TGTGCCAGCAGCTTATCCTGGAGCGGGACCGCGCAGTACTTC,14,TRBJ2-7,-,TRBD2,TRBV7-9
CASSLVQYTEAFF,TGTGCCAGCAGTTTGGTACAGTACACTGAAGCTTTCTTT,13,TRBJ1-1,-,-,TRBV27
CASSDGNSYEQYF,TGTGCCAGCAGCGACGGGAACAGTTACGAGCAGTACTTC,13,TRBJ2-7,-,-,TRBV7-9
CAISARQGQGQPQHF,TGTGCCATCAGTGCCAGACAGGGGCAGGGTCAGCCCCAGCATTTT,15,TRBJ1-5,-,TRBD1,TRBV10-3
CASSTNGPRYKNIQYF,TGTGCCAGCAGCACTAACGGTCCCCGGTACAAAAACATTCAGTACTTC,16,TRBJ2-4,-,-,TRBV7-2
CASTPSGNLDLDTF,TGTGCCAGCACCCCAAGTGGTAATTTGGATCTAGACACCTTC,14,TRBJ1-2,-,-,TRBV7-9
CASSFLGQTYEQYF,TGTGCCAGCAGTTTCTTGGGCCAAACCTACGAGCAGTACTTC,14,TRBJ2-7,once,-,TRBV28
CASSPEPGETQYF,TGCGCCAGCAGCCCAGAACCCGGAGAGACCCAGTACTTC,13,TRBJ2-5,-,-,TRBV4-3
CASSTQALNTEAFF,TGTGCCAGCAGTACACAGGCCTTGAACACTGAAGCTTTCTTT,14,TRBJ1-1,few,-,TRBV27
CAISPGQDTGELFF,TGTGCCATCAGCCCGGGACAAGACACCGGGGAGCTGTTTTTT,14,TRBJ2-2,-,-,TRBV10-3
CASSLGAANTEAFF,TGTGCCAGCAGTTTGGGGGCGGCGAACACTGAAGCTTTCTTT,14,TRBJ1-1,-,-,TRBV28
CASSQLGGANNEQFF,TGTGCCAGCAGCCAACTCGGGGGAGCAAACAATGAGCAGTTCTTC,15,TRBJ2-1,-,-,TRBV6-5
CASSPGLATYEQYF,TGTGCCAGCAGTCCGGGACTAGCGACCTACGAGCAGTACTTC,14,TRBJ2-7,-,TRBD2,TRBV6-5
CASSLAEGHPSYNEQFF,TGTGCCAGCAGCTTAGCGGAAGGACACCCCTCCTACAATGAGCAGTTCTTC,17,TRBJ2-1,-,-,TRBV7-8
CAAGRREAFF,TGTGCCGCCGGGAGGAGGGAAGCTTTCTTT,10,TRBJ1-1,-,-,TRBV30
CASSGTGGQNTEAFF,TGTGCCAGTAGTGGGACAGGGGGCCAGAACACTGAAGCTTTCTTT,15,TRBJ1-1,-,TRBD1,TRBV19
CASRWTGEDYGYTF,TGTGCCAGTAGATGGACAGGGGAAGACTATGGCTACACCTTC,14,TRBJ1-2,-,TRBD1,TRBV19
CASRPTSGFNEQFF,TGTGCCAGCAGGCCCACTAGCGGTTTCAATGAGCAGTTCTTC,14,TRBJ2-1,few,TRBD2,TRBV2
CASSRRDRGTETQYF,TGTGCCAGCAGTCGTAGGGACAGGGGAACCGAGACCCAGTACTTC,15,TRBJ2-5,-,TRBD1,TRBV27
CASNSGRPPYEQYF,TGTGCCTCGAATAGCGGGAGGCCACCCTACGAGCAGTACTTC,14,TRBJ2-7,-,TRBD2,TRBV30
CASSVEGGNREKLFF,TGTGCCAGCAGCGTAGAGGGAGGGAATCGGGAAAAACTGTTTTTT,15,TRBJ1-4,-,-,TRBV9
CASWKGPAGGPNTGELFF,TGTGCCAGCTGGAAGGGACCAGCGGGAGGGCCGAACACCGGGGAGCTGTTTTTT,18,TRBJ2-2,-,TRBD2,TRBV7-9
CASSQVYGSGYTF,TGTGCCAGCAGCCAGGTCTACGGGAGTGGCTACACCTTC,13,TRBJ1-2,-,-,TRBV6-5
CASSEGRLRDRSYEQYF,TGTGCCAGCAGTGAAGGCCGTCTTAGGGACAGGTCCTACGAGCAGTACTTC,17,TRBJ2-7,-,TRBD1,TRBV6-1
CASSLRTGTNYGYTF,TGTGCCAGCAGCTTAAGAACCGGGACTAACTATGGCTACACCTTC,15,TRBJ1-2,-,-,TRBV11-3
CASSRQGPTGGGSSYGYTF,TGTGCCAGCAGCCGACAAGGCCCAACAGGAGGAGGGTCAAGCTATGGCTACACCTTC,19,TRBJ1-2,-,-,TRBV3-1/TRBV3-2
CASSATGNYGYTF,TGTGCCAGTAGTGCCACAGGGAACTATGGCTACACCTTC,13,TRBJ1-2,-,-,TRBV19
CASSPWTGVCTDTQYF,TGTGCCAGCAGCCCCTGGACAGGCGTATGCACAGATACGCAGTATTTT,16,TRBJ2-3,-,TRBD1,TRBV3-1/TRBV3-2
CASSAGTPEQYF,TGTGCCAGCAGTGCGGGTACCCCCGAGCAGTACTTC,12,TRBJ2-7,-,-,TRBV2
CASSLGQGAFGELFF,TGTGCCAGCAGCTTAGGACAGGGGGCGTTTGGCGAGCTGTTTTTT,15,TRBJ2-2,-,TRBD1,TRBV11-3
CASSQDGQGSTEAFF,TGCGCCAGCAGCCAAGACGGACAGGGGTCCACTGAAGCTTTCTTT,15,TRBJ1-1,-,TRBD1,TRBV4-3